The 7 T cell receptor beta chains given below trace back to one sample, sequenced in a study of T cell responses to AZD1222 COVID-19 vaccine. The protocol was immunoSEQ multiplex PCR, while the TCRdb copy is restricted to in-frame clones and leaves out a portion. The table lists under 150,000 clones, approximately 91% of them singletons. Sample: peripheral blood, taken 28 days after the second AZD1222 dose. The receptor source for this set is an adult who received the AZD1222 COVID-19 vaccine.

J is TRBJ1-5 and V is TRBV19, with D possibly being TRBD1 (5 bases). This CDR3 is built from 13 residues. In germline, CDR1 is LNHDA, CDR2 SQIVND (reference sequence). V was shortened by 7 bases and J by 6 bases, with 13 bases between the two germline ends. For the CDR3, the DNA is TGTGCCAGTAAGTTCAGGGTTGGTCAGCCCCAGCATTTT. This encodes CASKFRVGQPQHF.

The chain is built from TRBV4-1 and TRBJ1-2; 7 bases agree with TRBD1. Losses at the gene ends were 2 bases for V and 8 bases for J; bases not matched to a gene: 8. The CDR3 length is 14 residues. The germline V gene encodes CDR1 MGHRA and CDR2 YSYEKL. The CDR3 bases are TGCGCCAGCAGCCAACTACAGGGGTGGGAGGGCTACACCTTC. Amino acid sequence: CASSQLQGWEGYTF.

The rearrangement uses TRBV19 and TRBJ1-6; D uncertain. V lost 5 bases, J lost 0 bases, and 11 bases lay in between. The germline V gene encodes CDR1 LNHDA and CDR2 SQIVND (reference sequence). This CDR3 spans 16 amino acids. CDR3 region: CASSVGWSSYNSPLHF. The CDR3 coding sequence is TGTGCCAGTAGTGTTGGTTGGAGCTCCTATAATTCACCCCTCCACTTT.

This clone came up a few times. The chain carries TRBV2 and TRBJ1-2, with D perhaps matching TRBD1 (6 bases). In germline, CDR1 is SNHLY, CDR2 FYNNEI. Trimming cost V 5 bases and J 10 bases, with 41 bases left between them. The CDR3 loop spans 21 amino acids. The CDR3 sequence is CASSYEEDRDPLIGPSYFYTF. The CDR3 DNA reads TGTGCCAGCAGTTATGAAGAGGACAGAGACCCTTTAATCGGCCCGTCCTATTTCTACACCTTC.

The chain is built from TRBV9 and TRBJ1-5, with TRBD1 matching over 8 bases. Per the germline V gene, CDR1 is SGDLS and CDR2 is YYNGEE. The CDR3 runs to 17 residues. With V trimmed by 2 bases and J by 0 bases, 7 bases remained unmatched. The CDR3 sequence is CASSVGQGEFSNQPQHF. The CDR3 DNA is TGTGCCAGCAGCGTTGGACAGGGCGAGTTTAGCAATCAGCCCCAGCATTTT. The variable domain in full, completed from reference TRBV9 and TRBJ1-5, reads DSGVTQTPKHLITATGQRVTLRCSPRSGDLSVYWYQQSLDQGLQFLIQYYNGEERAKGNILERFSAQQFPDLHSELNLSSLELGDSALYFCASSVGQGEFSNQPQHFGDGTRLSIL.

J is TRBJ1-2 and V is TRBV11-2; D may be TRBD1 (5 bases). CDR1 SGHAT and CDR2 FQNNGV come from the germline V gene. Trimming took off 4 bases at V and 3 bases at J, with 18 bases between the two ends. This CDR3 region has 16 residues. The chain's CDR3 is CASSSPRGSGHYGYTF. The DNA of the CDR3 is TGTGCCAGCAGCTCTCCACGGGGGTCAGGGCACTATGGCTACACCTTC.

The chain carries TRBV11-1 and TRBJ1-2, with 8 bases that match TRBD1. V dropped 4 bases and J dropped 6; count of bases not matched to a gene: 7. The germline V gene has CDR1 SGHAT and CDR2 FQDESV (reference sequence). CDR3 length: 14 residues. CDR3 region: CASSSRTGFNGYTF. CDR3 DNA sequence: TGTGCCAGCAGCTCCCGGACAGGGTTCAATGGCTACACCTTC.